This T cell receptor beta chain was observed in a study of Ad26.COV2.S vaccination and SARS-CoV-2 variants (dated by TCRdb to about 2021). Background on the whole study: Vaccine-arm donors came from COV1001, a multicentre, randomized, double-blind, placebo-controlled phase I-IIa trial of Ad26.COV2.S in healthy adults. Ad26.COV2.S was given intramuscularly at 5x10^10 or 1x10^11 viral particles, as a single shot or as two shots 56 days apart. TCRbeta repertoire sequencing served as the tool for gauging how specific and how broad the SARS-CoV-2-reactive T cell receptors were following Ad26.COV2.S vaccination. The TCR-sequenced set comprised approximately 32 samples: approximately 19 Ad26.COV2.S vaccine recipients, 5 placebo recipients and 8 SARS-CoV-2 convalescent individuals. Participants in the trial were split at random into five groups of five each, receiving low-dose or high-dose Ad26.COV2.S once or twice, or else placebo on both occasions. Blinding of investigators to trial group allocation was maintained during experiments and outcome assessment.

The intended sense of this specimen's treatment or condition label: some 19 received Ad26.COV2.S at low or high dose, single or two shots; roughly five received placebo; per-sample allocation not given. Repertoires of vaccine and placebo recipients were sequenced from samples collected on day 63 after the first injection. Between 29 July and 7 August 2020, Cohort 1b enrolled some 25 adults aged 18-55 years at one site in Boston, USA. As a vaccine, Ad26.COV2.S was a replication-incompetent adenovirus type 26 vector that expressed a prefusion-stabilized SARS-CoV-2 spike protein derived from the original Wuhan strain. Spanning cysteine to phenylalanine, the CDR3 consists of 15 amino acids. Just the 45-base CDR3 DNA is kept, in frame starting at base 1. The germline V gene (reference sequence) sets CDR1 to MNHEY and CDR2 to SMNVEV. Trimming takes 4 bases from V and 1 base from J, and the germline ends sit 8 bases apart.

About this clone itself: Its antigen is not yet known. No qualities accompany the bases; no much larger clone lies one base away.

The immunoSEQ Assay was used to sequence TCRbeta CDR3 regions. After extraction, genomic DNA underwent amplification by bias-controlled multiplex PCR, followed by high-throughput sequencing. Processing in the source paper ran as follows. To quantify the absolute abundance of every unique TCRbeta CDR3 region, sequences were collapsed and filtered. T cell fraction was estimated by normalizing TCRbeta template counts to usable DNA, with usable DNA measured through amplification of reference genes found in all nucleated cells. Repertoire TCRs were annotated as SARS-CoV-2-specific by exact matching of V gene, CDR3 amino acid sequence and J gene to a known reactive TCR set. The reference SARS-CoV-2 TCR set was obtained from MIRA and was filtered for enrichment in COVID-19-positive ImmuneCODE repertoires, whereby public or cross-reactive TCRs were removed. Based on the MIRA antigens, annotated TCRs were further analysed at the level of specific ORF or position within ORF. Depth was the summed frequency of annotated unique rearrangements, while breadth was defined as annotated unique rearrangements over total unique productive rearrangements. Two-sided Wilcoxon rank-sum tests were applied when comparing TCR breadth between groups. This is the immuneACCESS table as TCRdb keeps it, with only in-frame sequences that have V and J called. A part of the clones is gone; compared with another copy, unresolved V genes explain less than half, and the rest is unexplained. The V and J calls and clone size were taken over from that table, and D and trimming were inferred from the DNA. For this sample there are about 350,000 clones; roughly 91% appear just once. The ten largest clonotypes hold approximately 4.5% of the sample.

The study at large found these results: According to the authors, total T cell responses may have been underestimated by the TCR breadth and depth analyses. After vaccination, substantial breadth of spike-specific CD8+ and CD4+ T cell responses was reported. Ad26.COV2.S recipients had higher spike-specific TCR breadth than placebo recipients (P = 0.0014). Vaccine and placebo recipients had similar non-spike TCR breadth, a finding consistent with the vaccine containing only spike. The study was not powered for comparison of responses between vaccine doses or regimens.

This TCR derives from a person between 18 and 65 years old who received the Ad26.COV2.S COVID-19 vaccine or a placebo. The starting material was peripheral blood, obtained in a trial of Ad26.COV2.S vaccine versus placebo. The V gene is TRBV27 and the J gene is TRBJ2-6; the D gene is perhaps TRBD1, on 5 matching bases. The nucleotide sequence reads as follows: TGTGCCAGCAGTTCACCAGGGTCTGGGGCCAACGTCCTGACTTTC. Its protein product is CASSSPGSGANVLTF.